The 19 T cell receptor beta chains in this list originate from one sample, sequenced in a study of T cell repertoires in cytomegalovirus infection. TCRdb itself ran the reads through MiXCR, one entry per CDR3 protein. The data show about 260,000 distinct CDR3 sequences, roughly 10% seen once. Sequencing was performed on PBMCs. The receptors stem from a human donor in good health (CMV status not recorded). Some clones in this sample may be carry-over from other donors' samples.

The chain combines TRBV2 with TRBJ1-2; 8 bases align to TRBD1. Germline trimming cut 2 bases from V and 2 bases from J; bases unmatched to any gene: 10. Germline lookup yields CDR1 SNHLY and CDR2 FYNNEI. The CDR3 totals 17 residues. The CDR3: CASSERFWTGKNYGYTF. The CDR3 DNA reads TGTGCCAGCAGTGAACGTTTTTGGACAGGGAAAAACTATGGCTACACCTTC. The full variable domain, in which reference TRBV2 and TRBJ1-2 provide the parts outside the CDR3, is EPEVTQTPSHQVTQMGQEVILRCVPISNHLYFYWYRQILGQKVEFLVSFYNNEISEKSEIFDDQFSVERPDGSNFTLKIRSTKLEDSAMYFCASSERFWTGKNYGYTFGSGTRLTVV.

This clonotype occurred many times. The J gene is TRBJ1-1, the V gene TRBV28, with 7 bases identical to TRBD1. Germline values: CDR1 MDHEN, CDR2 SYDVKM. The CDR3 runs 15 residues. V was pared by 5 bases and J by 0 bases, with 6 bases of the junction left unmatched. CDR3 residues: CASSPGGQVNTEAFF. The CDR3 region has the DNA TGTGCCAGCAGTCCAGGGGGGCAGGTGAACACTGAAGCTTTCTTT.

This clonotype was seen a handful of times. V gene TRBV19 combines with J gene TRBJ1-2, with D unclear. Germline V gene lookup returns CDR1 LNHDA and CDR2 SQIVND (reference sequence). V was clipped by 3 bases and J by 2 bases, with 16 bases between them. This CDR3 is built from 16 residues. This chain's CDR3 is CASSITTGELNYGYTF. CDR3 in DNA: TGTGCCAGTAGTATCACCACGGGAGAACTAAACTATGGCTACACCTTC.

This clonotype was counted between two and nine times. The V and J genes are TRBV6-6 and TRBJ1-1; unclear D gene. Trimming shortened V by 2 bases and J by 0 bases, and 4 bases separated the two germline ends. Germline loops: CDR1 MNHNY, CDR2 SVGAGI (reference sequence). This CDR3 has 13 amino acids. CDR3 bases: TGTGCCAGCAGTTACAAGCTGAACACTGAAGCTTTCTTT. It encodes CASSYKLNTEAFF.

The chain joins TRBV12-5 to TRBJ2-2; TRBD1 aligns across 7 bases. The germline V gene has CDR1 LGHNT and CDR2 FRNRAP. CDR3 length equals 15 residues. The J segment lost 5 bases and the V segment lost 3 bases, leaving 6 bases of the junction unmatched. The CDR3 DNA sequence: TGTGCTAGTGGTTTAAGAGGGGGCTTGACCGGGGAGCTGTTTTTT. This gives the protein CASGLRGGLTGELFF.

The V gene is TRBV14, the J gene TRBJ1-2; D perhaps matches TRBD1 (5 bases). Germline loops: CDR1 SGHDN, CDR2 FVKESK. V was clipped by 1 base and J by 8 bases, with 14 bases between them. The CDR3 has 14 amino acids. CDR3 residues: CASSQATGTLGYTF. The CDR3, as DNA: TGTGCCAGCAGCCAAGCAACCGGGACCCTCGGCTACACCTTC.

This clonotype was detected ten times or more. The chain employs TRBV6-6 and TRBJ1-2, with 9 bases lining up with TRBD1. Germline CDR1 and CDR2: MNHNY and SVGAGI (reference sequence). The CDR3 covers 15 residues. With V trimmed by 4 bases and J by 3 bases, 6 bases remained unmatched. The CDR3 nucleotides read TGTGCCAGCAGTTCCCGGGACAGGGCGGACTATGGCTACACCTTC. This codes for CASSSRDRADYGYTF.

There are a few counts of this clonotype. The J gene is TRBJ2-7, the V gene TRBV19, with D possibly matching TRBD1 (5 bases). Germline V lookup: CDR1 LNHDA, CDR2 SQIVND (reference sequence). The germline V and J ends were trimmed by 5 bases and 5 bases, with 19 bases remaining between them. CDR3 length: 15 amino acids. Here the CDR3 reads CASSGTGRSHDEQYF. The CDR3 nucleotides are TGTGCCAGTAGTGGAACAGGACGGTCTCACGACGAGCAGTACTTC. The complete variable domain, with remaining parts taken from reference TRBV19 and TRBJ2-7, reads DGGITQSPKYLFRKEGQNVTLSCEQNLNHDAMYWYRQDPGQGLRLIYYSQIVNDFQKGDIAEGYSVSREKKESFPLTVTSAQKNPTAFYLCASSGTGRSHDEQYFGPGTRLTVT.

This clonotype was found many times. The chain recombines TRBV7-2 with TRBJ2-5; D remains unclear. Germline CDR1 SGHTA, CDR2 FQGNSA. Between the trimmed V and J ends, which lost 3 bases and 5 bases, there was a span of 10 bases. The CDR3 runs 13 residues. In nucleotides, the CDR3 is TGTGCCAGCAGCTTCGGAGCGATGGAGACCCAGTACTTC. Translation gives CASSFGAMETQYF.

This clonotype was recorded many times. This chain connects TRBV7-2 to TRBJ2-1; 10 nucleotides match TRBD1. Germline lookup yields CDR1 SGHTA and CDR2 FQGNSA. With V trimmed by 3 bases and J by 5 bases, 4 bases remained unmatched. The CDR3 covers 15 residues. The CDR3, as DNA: TGTGCCAGCAGCTTGGGACAGGGGATGAACAATGAGCAGTTCTTC. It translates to CASSLGQGMNNEQFF.

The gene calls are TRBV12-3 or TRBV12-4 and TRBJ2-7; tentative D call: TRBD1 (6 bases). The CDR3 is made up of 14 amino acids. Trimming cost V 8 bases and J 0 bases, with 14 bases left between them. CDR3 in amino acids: CASLGRGSSYEQYF. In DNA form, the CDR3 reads TGTGCCAGCCTAGGCAGGGGAAGCTCCTACGAGCAGTACTTC.

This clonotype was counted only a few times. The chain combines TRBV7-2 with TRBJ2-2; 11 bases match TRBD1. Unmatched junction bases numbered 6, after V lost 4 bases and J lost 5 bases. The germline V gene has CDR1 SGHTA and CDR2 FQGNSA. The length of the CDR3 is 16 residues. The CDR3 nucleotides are TGTGCCAGCAGCTCCTTCGGGACAGGGGGTACCGGGGAGCTGTTTTTT. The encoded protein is CASSSFGTGGTGELFF.

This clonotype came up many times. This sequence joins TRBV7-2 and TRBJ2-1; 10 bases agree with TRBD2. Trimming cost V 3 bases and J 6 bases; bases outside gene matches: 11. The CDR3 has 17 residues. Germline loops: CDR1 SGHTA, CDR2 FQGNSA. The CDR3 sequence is CASSFQRGGTSGNEQFF. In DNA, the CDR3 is TGTGCCAGCAGCTTCCAGCGGGGGGGAACCTCGGGCAATGAGCAGTTCTTC.

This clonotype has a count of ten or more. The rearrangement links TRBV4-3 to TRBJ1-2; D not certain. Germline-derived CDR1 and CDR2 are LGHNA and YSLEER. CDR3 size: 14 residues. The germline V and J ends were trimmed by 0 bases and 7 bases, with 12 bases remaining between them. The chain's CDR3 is CASSQDNGEGGYTF. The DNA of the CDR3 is TGCGCCAGCAGCCAAGATAACGGTGAGGGTGGCTACACCTTC.

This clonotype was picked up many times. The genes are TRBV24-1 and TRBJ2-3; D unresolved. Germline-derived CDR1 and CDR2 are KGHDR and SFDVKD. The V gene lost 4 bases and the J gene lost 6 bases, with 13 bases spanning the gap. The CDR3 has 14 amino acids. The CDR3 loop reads CATSDSTRPDTQYF. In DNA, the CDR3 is TGTGCCACCAGTGACTCAACTCGTCCGGATACGCAGTATTTT.

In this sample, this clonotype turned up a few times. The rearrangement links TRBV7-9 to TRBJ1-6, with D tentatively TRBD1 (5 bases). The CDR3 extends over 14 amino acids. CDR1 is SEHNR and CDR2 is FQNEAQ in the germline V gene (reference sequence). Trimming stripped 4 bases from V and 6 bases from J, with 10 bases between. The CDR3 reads CASSSGPLNSPLHF. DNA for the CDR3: TGTGCCAGCAGCTCGGGACCGCTTAATTCACCCCTCCACTTT. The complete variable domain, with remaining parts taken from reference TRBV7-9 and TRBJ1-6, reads DTGVSQNPRHKITKRGQNVTFRCDPISEHNRLYWYRQTLGQGPEFLTYFQNEAQLEKSRLLSDRFSAERPKGSFSTLEIQRTEQGDSAMYLCASSSGPLNSPLHFGNGTRLTVT.

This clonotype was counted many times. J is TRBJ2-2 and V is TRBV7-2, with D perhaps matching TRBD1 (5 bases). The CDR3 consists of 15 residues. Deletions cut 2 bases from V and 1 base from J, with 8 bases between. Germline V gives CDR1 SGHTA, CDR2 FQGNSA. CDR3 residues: CASSLHQGNTGELFF. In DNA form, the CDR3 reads TGTGCCAGCAGCTTACACCAGGGGAACACCGGGGAGCTGTTTTTT.

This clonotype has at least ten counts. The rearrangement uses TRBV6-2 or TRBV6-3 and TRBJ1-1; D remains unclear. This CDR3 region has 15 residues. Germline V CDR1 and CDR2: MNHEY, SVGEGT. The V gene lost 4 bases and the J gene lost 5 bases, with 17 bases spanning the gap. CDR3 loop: CASSFRRQRGTEAFF. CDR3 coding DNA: TGTGCCAGCAGTTTTAGAAGGCAGCGAGGGACTGAAGCTTTCTTT.

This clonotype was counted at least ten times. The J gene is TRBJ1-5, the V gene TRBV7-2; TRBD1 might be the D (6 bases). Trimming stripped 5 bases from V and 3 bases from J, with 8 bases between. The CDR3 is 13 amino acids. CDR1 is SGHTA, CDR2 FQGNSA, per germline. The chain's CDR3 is CASSRDTNQPQHF. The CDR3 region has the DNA TGTGCCAGCAGCCGGGACACCAATCAGCCCCAGCATTTT.